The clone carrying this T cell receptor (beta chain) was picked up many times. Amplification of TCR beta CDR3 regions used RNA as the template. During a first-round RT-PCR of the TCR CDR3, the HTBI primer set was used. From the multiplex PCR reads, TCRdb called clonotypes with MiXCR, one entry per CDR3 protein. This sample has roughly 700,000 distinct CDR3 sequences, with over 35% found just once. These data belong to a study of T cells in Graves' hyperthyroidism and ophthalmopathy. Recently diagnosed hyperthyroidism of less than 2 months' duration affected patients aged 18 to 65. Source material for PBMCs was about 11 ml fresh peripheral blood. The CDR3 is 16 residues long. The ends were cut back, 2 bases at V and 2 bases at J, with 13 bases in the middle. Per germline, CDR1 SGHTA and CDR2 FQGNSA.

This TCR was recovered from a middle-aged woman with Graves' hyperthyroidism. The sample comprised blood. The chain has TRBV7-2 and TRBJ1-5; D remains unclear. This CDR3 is CASSLYGEKRNQPQHF. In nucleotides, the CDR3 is TGTGCCAGCAGCTTATATGGGGAAAAGCGCAATCAGCCCCAGCATTTT.